The rows below give T cell receptor beta chains drawn from one sample of a study of blood T cell repertoires in COVID-19. Some clones are missing from TCRdb's copy, which holds only in-frame ones; the method was immunoSEQ multiplex PCR. The sample holds around 260,000 clones, under 90% seen once. Specimen: peripheral blood. The receptor source for this set is a woman aged 40 to 55 who had recovered from COVID-19. Both conserved end residues are part of each CDR3.

CDR3 length	J gene	V gene	CDR3 protein
12	TRBJ2-7	TRBV6-1	CASSEAAALAYF
16	TRBJ1-1	TRBV5-1	CASSSSWTGMNTEAFF
14	TRBJ1-5	TRBV28	CASSSQGKQSAQHF
14	TRBJ2-7	TRBV3-1/TRBV3-2	CASSGRTGAYEQYF
15	TRBJ2-7	TRBV27	CASRPTSGRFYEQYF
13	TRBJ2-3	TRBV6-2/TRBV6-3	CASSYPAADTQYF
13	TRBJ2-7	TRBV29-1	CSVAGQGLYEQYF
14	TRBJ1-2	TRBV27	CASSRQGANYGYTF
16	TRBJ1-4	TRBV3-1/TRBV3-2	CASSQRDAGVNEKLFF
11	TRBJ2-2	TRBV20-1	CSAPRTGELFF
17	TRBJ2-7	TRBV3-1/TRBV3-2	CASSQDPREGLIHEQYF
15	TRBJ1-1	TRBV19	CASSRGQIMNTEAFF
15	TRBJ2-1	TRBV5-4	CASSLGAGDPPRQFF
15	TRBJ2-7	TRBV5-1	CASSVTGTASPEQYF
18	TRBJ2-1	TRBV10-2	CASSRVVGGRASYNEQFF
14	TRBJ2-5	TRBV6-2/TRBV6-3	CASSRAGGEETQYF
14	TRBJ1-6	TRBV3-1/TRBV3-2	CASSLGQGNSPLHF
15	TRBJ2-5	TRBV4-1	CASSQWGTTQETQYF
15	TRBJ1-5	TRBV3-1/TRBV3-2	CASSQDTGGLQPQHF
16	TRBJ1-2	TRBV19	CASRSNERGRGSGYTF
15	TRBJ1-6	TRBV10-3	CAIRGASVGNSPLHF
16	TRBJ2-2	TRBV6-2/TRBV6-3	CASSFIGSTNTGELFF
14	TRBJ2-7	TRBV30	CAWSDGTGDYEQYF
14	TRBJ2-7	TRBV27	CASTPGQGNYEQYF
14	TRBJ1-1	TRBV11-3	CASSPTRWGGEAFF
16	TRBJ2-7	TRBV27	CASSFLGTSGTYEQYF
13	TRBJ2-7	TRBV7-9	CASSTGSSYEQYF
14	TRBJ2-4	TRBV5-6	CASSFQGSKNIQYF
14	TRBJ2-4	TRBV19	CASSIGQAANIQYF
15	TRBJ2-5	TRBV6-2/TRBV6-3	CASTPPGRAGETQYF
13	TRBJ2-5	TRBV6-5	CASSGTDRETQYF
15	TRBJ2-2	TRBV5-4	CASSLSGANTGELFF
17	TRBJ2-3	TRBV25-1	CASSGSGQSFNTDTQYF
20	TRBJ2-1	TRBV14	CASSQLPGLASSGSYNEQFF
13	TRBJ2-7	TRBV6-1	CASSDSGAYEQYF
15	TRBJ1-1	TRBV10-3	CAISESNFSGVKAFF
13	TRBJ1-3	TRBV29-1	CSVELASGNTIYF
15	TRBJ2-1	TRBV18	CASSPNGLASNEQFF
13	TRBJ1-5	TRBV14	CASSQGLYQPQHF
16	TRBJ2-7	TRBV20-1	CSASSRTGGRAYEQYF
14	TRBJ2-7	TRBV4-1	CASSQQRGDREQYF
13	TRBJ1-5	TRBV3-1/TRBV3-2	CASGQGADQPQHF
13	TRBJ2-1	TRBV4-1	CASSLSSYNEQFF
17	TRBJ2-7	TRBV3-1/TRBV3-2	CASSQDPAGVNNYEQYF
17	TRBJ2-3	TRBV9	CASSVAGLAVSTDTQYF
12	TRBJ2-2	TRBV2	CASKPDTGELFF
12	TRBJ2-1	TRBV7-9	CASSLDENEQFF
14	TRBJ1-6	TRBV7-3	CASSHGTGRSPLHF
18	TRBJ2-2	TRBV24-1	CATSVSGVAGVRTGELFF